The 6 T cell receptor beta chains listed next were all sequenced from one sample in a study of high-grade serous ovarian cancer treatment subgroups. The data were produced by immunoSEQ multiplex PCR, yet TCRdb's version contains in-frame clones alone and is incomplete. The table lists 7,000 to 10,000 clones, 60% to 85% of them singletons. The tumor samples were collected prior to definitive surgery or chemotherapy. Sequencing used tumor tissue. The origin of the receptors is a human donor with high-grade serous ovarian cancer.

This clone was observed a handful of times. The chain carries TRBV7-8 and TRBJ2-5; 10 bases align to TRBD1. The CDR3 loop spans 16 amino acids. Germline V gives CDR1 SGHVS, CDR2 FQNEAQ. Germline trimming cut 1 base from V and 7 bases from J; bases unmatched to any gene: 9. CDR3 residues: CASSLVGTGVTGTQYF. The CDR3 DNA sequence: TGTGCCAGCAGCTTAGTAGGGACAGGGGTAACGGGGACCCAGTACTTC. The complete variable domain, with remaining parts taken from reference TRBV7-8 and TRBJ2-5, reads GAGVSQSPRYKVAKRGQDVALRCDPISGHVSLFWYQQALGQGPEFLTYFQNEAQLDKSGLPSDRFFAERPEGSVSTLKIQRTQQEDSAVYLCASSLVGTGVTGTQYFGPGTRLLVL.

The CDR3 reads CASSLLYPSLDSPLHF. CDR3 in DNA: TGCGCCAGCAGCCTTCTTTACCCCTCGTTGGATTCACCCCTCCACTTT. The gene calls are TRBV5-1 and TRBJ1-6, with D hard to call. Germline values: CDR1 SGHRS, CDR2 YFSETQ. This CDR3 contains 16 residues. The germline V and J ends were trimmed by 4 bases and 8 bases, with 19 bases remaining between them.

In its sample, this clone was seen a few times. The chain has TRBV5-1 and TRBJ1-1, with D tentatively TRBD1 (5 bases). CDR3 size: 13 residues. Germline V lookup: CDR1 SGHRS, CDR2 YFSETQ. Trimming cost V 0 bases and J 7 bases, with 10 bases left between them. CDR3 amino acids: CASSLEWQGEAFF. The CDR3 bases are TGCGCCAGCAGCTTGGAGTGGCAGGGTGAAGCTTTCTTT.

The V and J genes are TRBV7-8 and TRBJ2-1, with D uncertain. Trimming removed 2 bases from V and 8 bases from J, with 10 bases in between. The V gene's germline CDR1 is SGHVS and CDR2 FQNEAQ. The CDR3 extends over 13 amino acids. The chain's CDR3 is CASSLKVGDEQFF. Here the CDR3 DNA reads TGTGCCAGCAGCTTAAAGGTTGGAGATGAGCAGTTCTTC.

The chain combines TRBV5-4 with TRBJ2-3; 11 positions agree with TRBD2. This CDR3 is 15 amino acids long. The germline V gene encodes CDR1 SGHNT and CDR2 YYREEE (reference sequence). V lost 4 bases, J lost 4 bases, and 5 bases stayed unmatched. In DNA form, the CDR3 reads TGTGCCAGCAGCCCCGGGACTAGCGGACCAGATACGCAGTATTTT. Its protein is CASSPGTSGPDTQYF.

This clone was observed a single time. CDR3 residues: CAIKRGRDTEAFF. The CDR3 DNA reads TGTGCCATCAAGAGGGGCAGGGATACTGAAGCTTTCTTT. The chain links TRBV10-3 to TRBJ1-1; TRBD1 might be the D (5 bases). Germline loops: CDR1 ENHRY, CDR2 SYGVKD. Trimming removed 7 bases at V and 5 bases at J, with 14 bases between. CDR3 size: 13 residues.